This T cell receptor beta chain originates from a study of T cell responses to AZD1222 COVID-19 vaccine. Overall study results and limits: Spike-specific TCRs gained breadth and depth after people received two AZD1222 doses. Vaccine-associated CD4 TCRs spanned spike, dominant at 160-218 and 743-854.

V dropped 3 bases and J dropped 5; count of bases not matched to a gene: 10. CDR3 length: 17 residues. Per the germline V gene, CDR1 is LNHDA and CDR2 is SQIVND (reference sequence). TCRdb's table, derived via immunoSEQ multiplex PCR, lists solely in-frame clones and lacks some. The profile shows 150,000 to 200,000 clones, more than 80% of them singletons. Concerning this clone: What it binds is unknown.

V is TRBV19 and J is TRBJ1-2, with 12 bases aligning to TRBD1. This clonotype was sampled from an adult who received the MenACWY meningococcal vaccine as a control. The source material was peripheral blood, sampled 28 days after the second dose of the MenACWY control vaccine. CDR3: CASSIRPGQGAYYGYTF. CDR3 bases: TGTGCCAGTAGTATCCGACCGGGACAGGGGGCCTATTATGGCTACACCTTC.